The 32 T cell receptor beta chains given below trace back to one sample, sequenced in a study of cytomegalovirus exposure and HLA in healthy donors. The PCR ran on 60 Vbeta and 13 Jbeta primers. Clones were sequenced by immunoSEQ multiplex PCR, and TCRdb holds only the in-frame ones, with some missing. The sample consists of fewer than 250,000 clones, around 83% of them appearing once. The sequenced sample consisted of PBMCs. The source is a woman in her fifties or sixties in good health and CMV-seropositive.

Here the CDR3 DNA reads TGTGCCAGCAGTCCCGCTGGAGAGGCTAATGAAAAACTGTTTTTT. Its protein is CASSPAGEANEKLFF. The gene calls are TRBV28 and TRBJ1-4; D is ambiguous. V lost 5 bases, J lost 3 bases, and 13 bases lay in between. This CDR3 is built from 15 residues. CDR1 MDHEN and CDR2 SYDVKM come from the germline V gene.

J is TRBJ1-6 and V is TRBV5-5; no firm D call. Germline assignment: CDR1 SGHKS and CDR2 YYEKEE (reference sequence). The CDR3 is 19 amino acids. The V and J ends lost 0 bases and 2 bases respectively, with 18 bases between them. CDR3 bases: TGTGCCAGCAGCTTGGCGTCGGTCACCCGCCTTACCTATAATTCACCCCTCCACTTT. Translation gives CASSLASVTRLTYNSPLHF. Filled out from reference TRBV5-5 and TRBJ1-6, the complete variable domain reads DAGVTQSPTHLIKTRGQQVTLRCSPISGHKSVSWYQQVLGQGPQFIFQYYEKEERGRGNFPDRFSARQFPNYSSELNVNALLLGDSALYLCASSLASVTRLTYNSPLHFGNGTRLTVT.

The chain recombines TRBV9 with TRBJ2-7; 7 bases fit TRBD1. There are 13 residues in the CDR3. The ends lost 4 bases at V and 4 bases at J; junction bases unmatched: 5. The germline gives CDR1 SGDLS, CDR2 YYNGEE. CDR3: CASSLQQGYEQYF. The CDR3 DNA sequence: TGTGCCAGCAGCCTCCAACAGGGGTACGAGCAGTACTTC.

This chain uses TRBV5-1 with TRBJ2-5, with a weak D call TRBD1 (6 bases). CDR1 and CDR2 from the germline V gene are SGHRS and YFSETQ. The germline V and J ends were trimmed by 0 bases and 1 base, with 7 bases remaining between them. The CDR3 sequence is 14 residues long. Here the CDR3 DNA reads TGCGCCAGCAGCTTGGTGGACAGCCAAGAGACCCAGTACTTC. This sequence encodes CASSLVDSQETQYF.

This chain links TRBV28 with TRBJ1-2, with D perhaps matching TRBD1 (6 bases). Trimming cost V 2 bases and J 8 bases, with 18 bases left between them. The CDR3 runs to 15 residues. Germline loops: CDR1 MDHEN, CDR2 SYDVKM. The CDR3 spells CASSLPGGRGWGYTF. CDR3 DNA: TGTGCCAGCAGTTTACCGGGGGGCAGGGGCTGGGGCTACACCTTC.

This chain uses TRBV28 with TRBJ1-5; 7 bases are shared with TRBD1. The CDR3 sequence is 12 residues long. V was clipped by 4 bases and J by 6 bases; unmatched bases: 0. CDR1 MDHEN and CDR2 SYDVKM come from the germline V gene. The CDR3 loop is CASSYRGQPQHF. CDR3 nucleotides: TGTGCCAGCAGTTACAGGGGTCAGCCCCAGCATTTT.

V and J are TRBV7-2 and TRBJ2-1; TRBD2 might be the D (7 bases). The CDR3 length is 15 residues. With 4 bases removed from V and 0 bases from J, the gap between germline ends came to 10 bases. The germline V gene encodes CDR1 SGHTA and CDR2 FQGNSA. The CDR3 loop reads CASSWGGPSYNEQFF. The CDR3 region has the DNA TGTGCCAGCAGCTGGGGGGGGCCCTCCTACAATGAGCAGTTCTTC.

This chain links TRBV7-9 with TRBJ1-4; D is ambiguous. The germline V gene has CDR1 SEHNR and CDR2 FQNEAQ (reference sequence). The V gene lost 3 bases and the J gene lost 0 bases, with 14 bases spanning the gap. This CDR3 region has 17 residues. The CDR3 here is CASSLGIYEATNEKLFF. The DNA for the CDR3 is TGTGCCAGCAGCTTGGGCATATATGAAGCAACTAATGAAAAACTGTTTTTT.

The chain recombines TRBV18 with TRBJ1-3, with TRBD1 matching over 7 bases. CDR1 is KGHSH and CDR2 is LQKENI in the germline V gene. Trimming at V came to 5 bases and at J to 4 bases, leaving 5 bases not matched to a gene. The CDR3 consists of 14 residues. CDR3 sequence: CASSSQGPGNTIYF. The CDR3 bases are TGTGCCAGCTCATCACAGGGGCCCGGAAACACCATATATTTT.

This rearrangement joins TRBV10-3 to TRBJ1-1; TRBD1 might be the D (5 bases). V was cut by 4 bases and J by 0 bases, with 6 bases left in between. CDR3 size: 13 residues. Germline values: CDR1 ENHRY, CDR2 SYGVKD. CDR3 nucleotides: TGTGCCATCAGTGGGGGGGTGAACACTGAAGCTTTCTTT. Translation gives CAISGGVNTEAFF.

CDR3: CASSLHYSLQGAYGYTF. For the CDR3, the DNA is TGTGCCAGCAGCTTACACTATTCCCTACAGGGGGCCTATGGCTACACCTTC. The chain joins TRBV5-4 to TRBJ1-2, with 9 bases that match TRBD1. Germline V gene data show CDR1 as SGHNT and CDR2 as YYREEE (reference sequence). There are 17 residues in the CDR3. V was clipped by 2 bases and J by 4 bases; unmatched bases: 12.

V usage is TRBV30 and J usage is TRBJ2-7; a possible D gene is TRBD2 (6 bases). CDR1 and CDR2 from the germline V gene are GTSNPN and SVGIG (reference sequence). The germline V and J ends were trimmed by 7 bases and 3 bases, with 16 bases remaining between them. The CDR3 is 13 residues long. The CDR3 loop reads CAFLNGGNYEQYF. The CDR3 nucleotides are TGTGCCTTTCTTAATGGGGGGAACTACGAGCAGTACTTC.

The chain couples TRBV15 to TRBJ1-3, with D perhaps matching TRBD1 (6 bases). The CDR3 length is 16 residues. Germline V gene data show CDR1 as LNHNV and CDR2 as YYDKDF (reference sequence). Trimming left V 0 bases short and J 0 bases short, with 9 bases between. The CDR3 DNA follows: TGTGCCACCAGCAGAGATCTAGGGGGCTCTGGAAACACCATATATTTT. This codes for CATSRDLGGSGNTIYF.

This clone has more than one count but fewer than ten. V gene TRBV7-9 combines with J gene TRBJ2-5, with 7 nucleotides matching TRBD2. The CDR3 runs to 15 residues. CDR1 and CDR2 (germline): SEHNR, FQNEAQ (reference sequence). V lost 3 bases, J lost 5 bases, and 9 bases stayed unmatched. For the CDR3, the DNA is TGTGCCAGCAGCTTTCATGGGCGGGAGTCGGAGACCCAGTACTTC. It yields the protein CASSFHGRESETQYF.

The rearrangement uses TRBV5-4 and TRBJ1-6; a weak D match, TRBD1 (6 bases). Per the germline V gene, CDR1 is SGHNT and CDR2 is YYREEE (reference sequence). CDR3 length equals 15 residues. The V and J ends lost 3 bases and 8 bases respectively, with 15 bases between them. The CDR3 DNA sequence: TGTGCCAGCAGCTCCCCAGGGGACGGATATTCACCCCTCCACTTT. Translation gives CASSSPGDGYSPLHF.

This CDR3 reads CATSREHPGANVLTF. Here the CDR3 DNA reads TGTGCCACCAGCAGAGAACATCCTGGGGCCAACGTCCTGACTTTC. The chain links TRBV15 to TRBJ2-6; D gene uncertain. Germline V gene data show CDR1 as LNHNV and CDR2 as YYDKDF (reference sequence). This CDR3 is 15 amino acids long. Between the trimmed V and J ends, which lost 0 bases and 2 bases, there was a span of 5 bases.

The chain uses TRBV5-1 and TRBJ1-2; D gene uncertain. The CDR3 runs to 14 residues. V was shortened by 2 bases and J by 3 bases, with 11 bases between the two germline ends. The V gene's germline CDR1 is SGHRS and CDR2 YFSETQ. The CDR3 sequence: CASSLDILYYGYTF. The CDR3 DNA follows: TGCGCCAGCAGCTTAGACATTCTTTACTATGGCTACACCTTC.

The J gene is TRBJ2-3, the V gene TRBV4-1; TRBD2 matches 11 bases. The CDR3 runs to 19 residues. Germline V gene lookup returns CDR1 MGHRA and CDR2 YSYEKL. V lost 0 bases to trimming and J lost 0 bases; unmatched junction nucleotides: 8. CDR3 DNA: TGCGCCAGCAGCCAAGATCCGGCTAGCGGGGGGCCGAGCACAGATACGCAGTATTTT. Its protein is CASSQDPASGGPSTDTQYF.

V is TRBV10-3 and J is TRBJ1-5; 10 nucleotides agree with TRBD1. Trimming cost V 10 bases and J 5 bases; bases outside gene matches: 5. The CDR3 is made up of 13 amino acids. CDR1 and CDR2 (germline): ENHRY, SYGVKD. The CDR3 sequence is CATRQGADQPQHF. As DNA, the CDR3 is TGTGCCACTAGACAGGGGGCTGATCAGCCCCAGCATTTT.

Concerning this clone: The sample contains more than one DNA sequence encoding this CDR3. This rearrangement joins TRBV30 to TRBJ2-7, with D possibly being TRBD2 (5 bases). This CDR3 region has 12 residues. The germline CDR1 and CDR2 sequences are GTSNPN and SVGIG (reference sequence). The V end was cut by 4 bases, the J end by 2 bases, with 9 bases between. CDR3 DNA: TGTGCCTGGACGGACTCAGCCTACGAGCAGTACTTC. Amino acids: CAWTDSAYEQYF.

The chain has TRBV5-1 and TRBJ2-7; D is uncertain. V was shortened by 5 bases and J by 2 bases, with 8 bases between the two germline ends. This CDR3 comprises 12 residues. Germline CDR1 reads SGHRS; CDR2 reads YFSETQ. The CDR3 DNA reads TGCGCCAGCAGTCCAGAAACCTACGAGCAGTACTTC. This encodes CASSPETYEQYF.

This sequence joins TRBV5-1 and TRBJ1-2, with TRBD1 matching 7 bases. CDR1 SGHRS and CDR2 YFSETQ come from the germline V gene. V was clipped by 2 bases and J by 0 bases; unmatched bases: 16. The CDR3 length is 19 residues. The chain's CDR3 is CASSFFKGTQGSSNYGYTF. The CDR3 nucleotides are TGCGCCAGCAGCTTTTTCAAGGGCACACAGGGGTCCTCTAACTATGGCTACACCTTC.

This rearrangement joins TRBV2 to TRBJ2-3; TRBD1 matches 11 bases. Germline values: CDR1 SNHLY, CDR2 FYNNEI. The junction had 6 bases not matched to a gene; V was cut back by 7 bases and J by 6 bases. The CDR3 has 14 amino acids. The CDR3 DNA reads TGTGCCAGCATCAGGACAGGGGGCAGGGATACGCAGTATTTT. This translates into CASIRTGGRDTQYF.

The chain links TRBV27 to TRBJ2-7; no reliable D call. CDR3 length: 12 amino acids. V lost 8 bases, J lost 7 bases, and 15 bases lay in between. Germline V lookup: CDR1 MNHEY, CDR2 SMNVEV (reference sequence). In DNA, the CDR3 is TGTGCCAGCGGTCTAACGCAGAGGGAGCAGTACTTC. This translates into CASGLTQREQYF.

The CDR3 DNA reads TGTGCCAGTTTGACAGGGAACTATGGCTACACCTTC. Its protein product is CASLTGNYGYTF. This chain links TRBV19 with TRBJ1-2, with 7 nucleotides matching TRBD1. This CDR3 has 12 residues. The V gene end was trimmed by 8 bases and the J gene end by 2 bases; junction bases not matched to a gene: 2. Germline V gene sequence: CDR1 LNHDA, CDR2 SQIVND (reference sequence).

The rearrangement joins TRBV6-5 to TRBJ2-5, with unresolved D. The CDR3 spans 14 residues. V lost 0 bases and J lost 3, with 8 bases in between. Per the germline V gene, CDR1 is MNHEY and CDR2 is SVGAGI. CDR3 sequence (DNA): TGTGCCAGCAGTTACTCCGGGTCGGAAGAGACCCAGTACTTC. The encoded protein is CASSYSGSEETQYF.

This chain joins TRBV5-6 and TRBJ2-7, with 9 bases matching TRBD2. Germline lookup yields CDR1 SGHDT and CDR2 YYEEEE. V dropped 4 bases and J dropped 0; count of bases not matched to a gene: 11. The CDR3 contains 17 residues. The CDR3 DNA reads as TGTGCCAGCAGCCTATCGGCTAGCGGGGCAAGCTCCTACGAGCAGTACTTC. Encoded protein: CASSLSASGASSYEQYF.

The CDR3 reads CASTLFTGTQETQYF. CDR3 in DNA: TGTGCCAGCACCCTTTTCACAGGAACCCAAGAGACCCAGTACTTC. The V call is TRBV7-8, the J call TRBJ2-5, with D maybe TRBD1 (5 bases). The CDR3 is 15 residues long. Germline CDR1 and CDR2: SGHVS and FQNEAQ. V was pared by 7 bases and J by 1 base, with 16 bases between.

The rearrangement joins TRBV7-2 to TRBJ1-4; D unresolved. V was cut by 1 base and J by 0 bases, with 12 bases left in between. Germline values: CDR1 SGHTA, CDR2 FQGNSA. This CDR3 has 17 residues. This chain's CDR3 is CASSLGIGSATNEKLFF. The CDR3 nucleotides are TGTGCCAGCAGCTTAGGCATTGGCTCAGCAACTAATGAAAAACTGTTTTTT.

In nucleotides, the CDR3 is TGTGCCAGCAGCCAGGGGGCCCCTGCAACTAATGAAAAACTGTTTTTT. It yields the protein CASSQGAPATNEKLFF. This chain joins TRBV7-8 and TRBJ1-4; 8 bases agree with TRBD1. V shed 5 bases and J 0 bases; nucleotides not matched to a gene: 5. From germline, CDR1 is SGHVS and CDR2 FQNEAQ. The CDR3 consists of 16 residues.

The V gene is TRBV27, the J gene TRBJ2-7; possibly TRBD2 for D (5 bases). From germline, CDR1 is MNHEY and CDR2 SMNVEV (reference sequence). This CDR3 spans 14 amino acids. V lost 2 bases and J 1 base, leaving 9 bases between the germline ends. CDR3 region: CASSLMGASYEQYF. The CDR3 nucleotides read TGTGCCAGCAGTTTAATGGGAGCATCCTACGAGCAGTACTTC.

The chain carries TRBV2 and TRBJ2-5; TRBD2 is a possible D gene (6 bases). The CDR3 runs 14 residues. Trimming pared 0 bases from V and 5 bases from J, leaving 10 bases between. CDR1 is SNHLY, CDR2 FYNNEI, per germline. CDR3 DNA sequence: TGTGCCAGCAGTGAAGCGCGGGCGGGGGAGACCCAGTACTTC. It specifies CASSEARAGETQYF.